This T cell receptor beta chain was sequenced in a study of T cells in Graves' hyperthyroidism and ophthalmopathy. About this clonotype itself: The antigen is not known.

Graves' hyperthyroidism was deemed stable absent ophthalmopathy progression within 18 months. General study points: Most thyroid-expanded clonotypes above 0.001 were also found in blood. Ophthalmopathy was predicted by the model a median of approximately 6 months ahead of onset.

The source material, RNA transcripts, was used to amplify TCR beta CDR3 regions. The TCR CDR3 was amplified in a first-round RT-PCR using the HTBI primer set. TCRdb analysed the multiplex PCR reads with MiXCR anew, one entry per CDR3 protein. The sample gives approximately 560,000 distinct CDR3 sequences, approximately 14% of which show up once; under 8% is in the top ten. The CDR3 extends over 17 amino acids. Germline values: CDR1 SEHNR, CDR2 FQNEAQ (reference sequence). The V end was cut by 1 base, the J end by 1 base, with 14 bases between. The chain joins TRBV7-9 to TRBJ2-1; no clear D gene. Sample: blood. This sequence originates from a young woman with Graves' hyperthyroidism. The CDR3 DNA follows: TGTGCCAGCAGCTTAGGTTCGTTGGGGATTTCCTACAATGAGCAGTTCTTC. Protein product: CASSLGSLGISYNEQFF.